A single T cell receptor beta chain is shown here with its context. The data derive from a study of blood T cell repertoires in COVID-19. The CDR3 runs 13 residues. Germline-derived CDR1 and CDR2 are SGHTA and FQGNSA. Trimming removed 0 bases from V and 9 bases from J, with 11 bases in between. Original processing methods: Nucleated cell number was recorded as an estimate derived from reference gene primer amplification. Assay: immunoSEQ multiplex PCR; the TCRdb copy retains only in-frame clones and omits some. The DNA gave D and trimming, while V, J and clone size come from that table. The top ten hold 15% to 20% of the sample, which has just over 95,000 clones, roughly 82% seen once.

This receptor was taken from a man older than 75 with acute or convalescent COVID-19. The chain links TRBV7-2 to TRBJ1-2, with unresolved D. The sequenced material came from peripheral blood. The CDR3 loop reads CASSLAPVVSYTF. The CDR3 nucleotides read TGTGCCAGCAGCTTAGCCCCTGTTGTAAGCTACACCTTC. The variable domain in full, with the rest retrieved from reference TRBV7-2 and TRBJ1-2, is GAGVSQSPSNKVTEKGKDVELRCDPISGHTALYWYRQSLGQGLEFLIYFQGNSAPDKSGLPSDRFSAERTGGSVSTLTIQRTQQEDSAVYLCASSLAPVVSYTFGSGTRLTVV.